The 30 T cell receptor beta chains listed next were all sequenced from one sample in a study of beta chain features in type 1 diabetes. These TCRs are of unknown antigen specificity. cDNA synthesis used the whole RNA isolate, giving expressed TCRB sequences. Produced via immunoSEQ multiplex PCR; TCRdb's table is partial and in-frame only. This table holds around 280,000 clones, approximately 15% found once. Study-wide results and limits: TCRB CDR3 length was moderately but significantly reduced in all four CD4+ subsets of Type 1 diabetes patients.

Sequenced material: naive CD4+ T cells from blood. These TCRs come from a man aged 18 to 29 with type 1 diabetes.

J is TRBJ2-7 and V is TRBV19; 10 nucleotides match TRBD1. The CDR3 covers 14 residues. Trimming at V came to 7 bases and at J to 5 bases, leaving 8 bases not matched to a gene. In germline, CDR1 is LNHDA, CDR2 SQIVND (reference sequence). The CDR3 bases are TGTGCCAGTATCCCGGGACAGGGGACCGACGAGCAGTACTTC. Encoded protein: CASIPGQGTDEQYF.

The chain combines TRBV6-5 with TRBJ2-7, with 8 bases matching TRBD1. The J segment lost 0 bases and the V segment lost 5 bases, leaving 6 bases of the junction unmatched. Germline CDR1 and CDR2: MNHEY and SVGAGI. The CDR3 sequence is 15 residues long. CDR3 bases: TGTGCCAGCAGTACCCGGGACAGGAGCTCCTACGAGCAGTACTTC. Its translation is CASSTRDRSSYEQYF.

The genes are TRBV6-5 and TRBJ2-5; a possible D gene is TRBD1 (5 bases). Trimming stripped 2 bases from V and 9 bases from J, with 13 bases between. Germline lookup yields CDR1 MNHEY and CDR2 SVGAGI. The CDR3 has 13 amino acids. The CDR3 reads CASSYPDKLAQYF. Written as DNA, the CDR3 is TGTGCCAGCAGTTACCCGGACAAATTGGCCCAGTACTTC.

This clone came up a few times. The chain is built from TRBV9 and TRBJ2-1, with D tentatively TRBD1 (7 bases). The V gene lost 0 bases and the J gene lost 5 bases, with 15 bases spanning the gap. Germline CDR1 SGDLS, CDR2 YYNGEE. The CDR3 totals 16 residues. The CDR3, as DNA: TGTGCCAGCAGCGTAGCAAGTGGAGGGGGCCACAATGAGCAGTTCTTC. Translating it yields CASSVASGGGHNEQFF.

Only a few counts were recorded for this clone. This sequence joins TRBV7-9 and TRBJ1-1; tentatively, D is TRBD1 (5 bases). Germline CDR1 and CDR2: SEHNR and FQNEAQ (reference sequence). V was pared by 2 bases and J by 5 bases, with 12 bases between. The CDR3 is 14 residues long. CDR3 nucleotides: TGTGCCAGCAGCTTACCAGGGAGGGGAACTGAAGCTTTCTTT. As protein: CASSLPGRGTEAFF.

This clone has more than one count but fewer than ten. The rearrangement uses TRBV6-6 and TRBJ2-1; TRBD2 aligns across 7 bases. CDR1 MNHNY and CDR2 SVGAGI come from the germline V gene (reference sequence). After removal of 8 bases from V and 5 bases from J, the junction contained 0 bases not matched to a gene. The CDR3 totals 11 residues. The CDR3 here is CASGRDNEQFF. The CDR3 DNA reads as TGTGCCAGCGGGAGGGACAATGAGCAGTTCTTC.

This clone came up a few times. The chain recombines TRBV29-1 with TRBJ1-1, with D possibly being TRBD1 (5 bases). CDR3 length: 15 amino acids. V was cut by 1 base and J by 4 bases, with 16 bases left in between. Germline CDR1 is SQVTM and CDR2 is ANQGSEA. The CDR3: CSVEATRRRGTEAFF. Written as DNA, the CDR3 is TGCAGCGTTGAAGCAACACGCCGGAGGGGCACTGAAGCTTTCTTT.

The chain combines TRBV7-2 with TRBJ2-5, with 9 bases that match TRBD1. CDR3 length: 14 residues. Germline V CDR1 and CDR2: SGHTA, FQGNSA. The V gene end was trimmed by 8 bases and the J gene end by 5 bases; junction bases not matched to a gene: 9. CDR3 coding DNA: TGTGCCAGCGGCCGCGACAGGGGGGCTGAGACCCAGTACTTC. It codes for CASGRDRGAETQYF.

In its sample, this clone was seen a few times. The CDR3 region has the DNA TGTGCCAGTGCCGCGACAGCCTACGAGCAGTACTTC. Residues: CASAATAYEQYF. The gene calls are TRBV19 and TRBJ2-7, with D possibly TRBD1 on 5 matching bases. The CDR3 extends over 12 amino acids. Germline V gene data show CDR1 as LNHDA and CDR2 as SQIVND (reference sequence). Deletions cut 8 bases from V and 2 bases from J, with 10 bases between.

In regard to this clone: Other DNA sequences of this sample code for an identical CDR3. V is TRBV18 and J is TRBJ1-3; no reliable D call. The V gene's germline CDR1 is KGHSH and CDR2 LQKENI. The V gene lost 2 bases and the J gene lost 9 bases, with 17 bases spanning the gap. The CDR3 consists of 15 residues. The CDR3 loop is CASSPGAARPGTIYF. The CDR3 DNA reads TGTGCCAGCTCACCAGGTGCTGCCCGGCCGGGCACCATATATTTT.

Only a few counts were recorded for this clone. The chain combines TRBV7-2 with TRBJ2-5; TRBD2 agrees at 8 bases. The trim removed 8 bases at V and 2 bases at J, leaving 7 bases unmatched. Germline values: CDR1 SGHTA, CDR2 FQGNSA. This CDR3 is built from 14 residues. CDR3 sequence (DNA): TGTGCCAGCTCAAGCGGGAGCCGGCAAGAGACCCAGTACTTC. This sequence encodes CASSSGSRQETQYF.

This clone was seen more than once but under ten times. The chain has TRBV30 and TRBJ2-5, with D maybe TRBD1 (6 bases). The DNA end is more similar to TRBJ2-7, so the J call may be wrong. Germline CDR1 GTSNPN, CDR2 SVGIG (reference sequence). The CDR3 is 11 amino acids. This CDR3 reads CAWSIGGEQYF. The DNA for the CDR3 is TGTGCCTGGAGTATAGGGGGCGAGCAGTACTTC.

This clone has a handful of counts. The V and J genes are TRBV7-2 and TRBJ2-3; D is ambiguous. V was pared by 4 bases and J by 2 bases, with 4 bases between. Germline loops: CDR1 SGHTA, CDR2 FQGNSA. The CDR3 covers 12 residues. DNA for the CDR3: TGTGCCAGCAGCTACTTCACAGATACGCAGTATTTT. Its protein is CASSYFTDTQYF.

This clone was counted between two and nine times. The chain employs TRBV5-1 and TRBJ2-3; 13 nucleotides agree with TRBD2. V lost 4 bases, J lost 4 bases, and 6 bases stayed unmatched. The CDR3 runs to 16 residues. Germline CDR1 reads SGHRS; CDR2 reads YFSETQ. The CDR3 is CASSLPGLAGPDTQYF. The CDR3 DNA reads TGCGCCAGCAGCCTCCCGGGACTAGCGGGACCAGATACGCAGTATTTT.

This clone was detected only a few times. The chain employs TRBV28 and TRBJ1-2; 7 bases agree with TRBD1. This CDR3 region has 14 residues. The germline V gene encodes CDR1 MDHEN and CDR2 SYDVKM. V lost 7 bases and J lost 0; bases outside the gene matches: 5. The CDR3 loop reads CASTSGTANYGYTF. Written as DNA, the CDR3 is TGTGCCAGCACCTCCGGGACAGCTAACTATGGCTACACCTTC.

CDR3 region: CATSRDPLLAGGKNTQYF. The CDR3 DNA follows: TGTGCCACCAGCAGAGATCCGCTACTAGCGGGAGGGAAAAATACGCAGTATTTT. The chain is built from TRBV15 and TRBJ2-3; 13 bases match TRBD2. The CDR3 covers 18 residues. Germline CDR1 is LNHNV and CDR2 is YYDKDF (reference sequence). J gave up 7 bases and V 0 bases, and 10 bases lay outside the gene matches. Combining the CDR3 with reference TRBV15 and TRBJ2-3 gives the whole variable domain DAMVIQNPRYQVTQFGKPVTLSCSQTLNHNVMYWYQQKSSQAPKLLFHYYDKDFNNEADTPDNFQSRRPNTSFCFLDIRSPGLGDTAMYLCATSRDPLLAGGKNTQYFGPGTRLTVL.

The chain combines TRBV5-1 with TRBJ1-5; 7 bases fit TRBD1. The V segment lost 3 bases and the J segment 4 bases; nucleotides outside the gene matches: 13. Germline loops: CDR1 SGHRS, CDR2 YFSETQ. This CDR3 spans 17 amino acids. The DNA for the CDR3 is TGCGCCAGCAGCTGGGGTCTACAGGGGCGTTATAATCAGCCCCAGCATTTT. Translating it yields CASSWGLQGRYNQPQHF. Looking up the rest from reference TRBV5-1 and TRBJ1-5 gives the full variable domain: KAGVTQTPRYLIKTRGQQVTLSCSPISGHRSVSWYQQTPGQGLQFLFEYFSETQRNKGNFPGRFSGRQFSNSRSEMNVSTLELGDSALYLCASSWGLQGRYNQPQHFGDGTRLSIL.

The chain employs TRBV30 and TRBJ2-7; a possible D gene is TRBD2 (6 bases). In germline, CDR1 is GTSNPN, CDR2 SVGIG (reference sequence). The CDR3 length is 15 residues. The ends were cut back, 0 bases at V and 4 bases at J, with 16 bases in the middle. As DNA, the CDR3 is TGTGCCTGGAGTGTGGGACTTTTGCCCCCTTACGAGCAGTACTTC. It is translated as CAWSVGLLPPYEQYF.

The table lists this clone with a few counts. V is TRBV4-3 and J is TRBJ1-2; D is uncertain. Trimming left V 0 bases short and J 6 bases short, with 17 bases between. The germline CDR1 and CDR2 sequences are LGHNA and YSLEER. The CDR3 is 16 residues long. The CDR3 DNA reads as TGCGCCAGCAGCCAAGATTTAACGGGATTACAAGATGGCTACACCTTC. Amino acid sequence: CASSQDLTGLQDGYTF.

This clone was found a few times. Other DNA sequences in the same sample also yield this CDR3. The chain couples TRBV30 to TRBJ2-1; D might be TRBD2 (6 bases). The CDR3 sequence is 15 residues long. Trimming removed 0 bases from V and 0 bases from J, with 9 bases in between. Germline CDR1 GTSNPN, CDR2 SVGIG (reference sequence). The CDR3, as DNA: TGTGCCTGGAGTGTACGGGGGTCCTCCTACAATGAGCAGTTCTTC. It encodes CAWSVRGSSYNEQFF.

The chain is built from TRBV30 and TRBJ2-5; 11 bases are shared with TRBD2. V trimming: 0 bases; J trimming: 4 bases; junction bases outside the gene matches: 4. The length of the CDR3 is 15 residues. Germline loops: CDR1 GTSNPN, CDR2 SVGIG (reference sequence). The CDR3 coding sequence is TGTGCCTGGAGTGTCTCTAGCGGGAGGCGAGAGACCCAGTACTTC. Its protein product is CAWSVSSGRRETQYF.

There are a few counts of this clone. The sample has other DNA sequences that encode this CDR3 too. The chain employs TRBV11-2 and TRBJ1-1; D not certain. Germline V gives CDR1 SGHAT, CDR2 FQNNGV. The CDR3 length is 13 residues. Trimming cost V 0 bases and J 1 base, with 3 bases left between them. The CDR3 DNA follows: TGTGCCAGCAGCTTAGACAGGAACACTGAAGCTTTCTTT. Translating it yields CASSLDRNTEAFF.

This clone turned up a few times. The CDR3 DNA reads as TGTGCCAGCAGTTACGCCAGGGCTTTCAATCAGCCCCAGCATTTT. Translating gives CASSYARAFNQPQHF. This sequence joins TRBV6-6 and TRBJ1-5, with D maybe TRBD1 (5 bases). CDR1 and CDR2 from the germline V gene are MNHNY and SVGAGI (reference sequence). There are 15 residues in the CDR3. Trimming stripped 2 bases from V and 3 bases from J, with 11 bases between.

The gene calls are TRBV5-1 and TRBJ2-1, with 11 bases lining up with TRBD2. From germline, CDR1 is SGHRS and CDR2 YFSETQ. V trimming: 0 bases; J trimming: 8 bases; junction bases outside the gene matches: 7. The CDR3 length is 16 residues. For the CDR3, the DNA is TGCGCCAGCAGCTTGGTTCTAGCGGGAGGATTAGATGAGCAGTTCTTC. This encodes CASSLVLAGGLDEQFF.

This clone has a handful of counts. The chain has TRBV7-2 and TRBJ1-1; 9 bases fit TRBD1. With 5 bases clipped from V and 5 bases from J, the junction kept 6 bases outside the gene matches. CDR3 length equals 14 residues. Per the germline V gene, CDR1 is SGHTA and CDR2 is FQGNSA. CDR3 loop: CASSLMTGGTEAFF. In DNA form, the CDR3 reads TGTGCCAGCAGCCTGATGACAGGGGGAACTGAAGCTTTCTTT. The complete variable domain, with remaining parts taken from reference TRBV7-2 and TRBJ1-1, reads GAGVSQSPSNKVTEKGKDVELRCDPISGHTALYWYRQSLGQGLEFLIYFQGNSAPDKSGLPSDRFSAERTGGSVSTLTIQRTQQEDSAVYLCASSLMTGGTEAFFGQGTRLTVV.

This clone was recorded a few times. The rearrangement uses TRBV6-5 and TRBJ2-2, with 12 bases identical to TRBD2. Per germline, CDR1 MNHEY and CDR2 SVGAGI. The CDR3 spans 15 residues. Trimming cost V 6 bases and J 4 bases; bases outside gene matches: 3. The CDR3 region is CASRTGLAGTGELFF. The CDR3 DNA follows: TGTGCCAGCAGGACGGGACTAGCGGGCACCGGGGAGCTGTTTTTT.

Only a few counts were recorded for this clone. The J gene is TRBJ2-2, the V gene TRBV2, with D perhaps matching TRBD2 (6 bases). Per the germline V gene, CDR1 is SNHLY and CDR2 is FYNNEI. Deletions cut 6 bases from V and 5 bases from J, with 10 bases between. The CDR3 is 13 residues long. CDR3 sequence reads: CASRGRGTGELFF. The CDR3 DNA reads as TGTGCCAGCAGGGGTCGGGGGACCGGGGAGCTGTTTTTT.

This clone was picked up a small number of times. The chain links TRBV5-4 to TRBJ2-5; no clear D gene. Trimming cost V 4 bases and J 5 bases, with 18 bases left between them. Germline CDR1 and CDR2: SGHNT and YYREEE (reference sequence). The CDR3 contains 15 residues. In DNA, the CDR3 is TGTGCCAGCAGCGGGTCCAGGTTAGGTCGGGAGACCCAGTACTTC. Amino acids: CASSGSRLGRETQYF.

Only a few counts were recorded for this clone. The V gene is TRBV30, the J gene TRBJ2-3, with 9 bases aligning to TRBD1. V gave up 3 bases and J gave up 4 bases; unmatched junction bases: 8. The CDR3 runs to 15 residues. Germline V gene lookup returns CDR1 GTSNPN and CDR2 SVGIG (reference sequence). This CDR3 reads CAWSFTGGTPDTQYF. The CDR3 bases are TGTGCCTGGAGCTTCACAGGGGGCACACCAGATACGCAGTATTTT.

This clone has a handful of counts. This chain links TRBV18 with TRBJ1-5, with unresolved D. The CDR3 loop spans 15 amino acids. In germline, CDR1 is KGHSH, CDR2 LQKENI. The ends were cut back, 3 bases at V and 3 bases at J, with 12 bases in the middle. As DNA, the CDR3 is TGTGCCAGCTCACCTTTTGGGCGTGACAATCAGCCCCAGCATTTT. This encodes CASSPFGRDNQPQHF.